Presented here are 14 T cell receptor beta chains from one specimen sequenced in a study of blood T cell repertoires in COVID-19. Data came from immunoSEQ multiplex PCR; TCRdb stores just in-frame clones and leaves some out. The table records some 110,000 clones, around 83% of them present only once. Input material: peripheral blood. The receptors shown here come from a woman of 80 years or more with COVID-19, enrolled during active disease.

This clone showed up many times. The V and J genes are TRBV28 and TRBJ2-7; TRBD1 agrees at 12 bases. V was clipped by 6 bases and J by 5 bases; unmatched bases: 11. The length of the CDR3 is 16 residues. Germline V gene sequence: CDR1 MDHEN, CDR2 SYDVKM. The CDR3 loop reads CASRAGAGTGGHEQYF. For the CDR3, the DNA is TGTGCCAGCAGGGCCGGAGCGGGGACAGGGGGCCACGAGCAGTACTTC.

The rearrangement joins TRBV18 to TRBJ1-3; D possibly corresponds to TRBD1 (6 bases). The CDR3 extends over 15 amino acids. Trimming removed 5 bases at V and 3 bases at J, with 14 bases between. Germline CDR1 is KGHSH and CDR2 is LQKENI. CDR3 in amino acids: CASSRSRDIGNTIYF. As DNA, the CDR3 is TGTGCCAGCTCAAGGTCCCGGGACATTGGAAACACCATATATTTT.

The chain's CDR3 is CASSPGLARYDEQFF. For the CDR3, the DNA is TGTGCCAGCTCACCGGGACTAGCACGTTACGATGAGCAGTTCTTC. V usage is TRBV18 and J usage is TRBJ2-1, with 9 bases fitting TRBD2. Per germline, CDR1 KGHSH and CDR2 LQKENI. This CDR3 contains 15 residues. V lost 3 bases, J lost 8 bases, and 8 bases stayed unmatched. Filled out from reference TRBV18 and TRBJ2-1, the complete variable domain reads NAGVMQNPRHLVRRRGQEARLRCSPMKGHSHVYWYRQLPEEGLKFMVYLQKENIIDESGMPKERFSAEFPKEGPSILRIQQVVRGDSAAYFCASSPGLARYDEQFFGPGTRLTVL.

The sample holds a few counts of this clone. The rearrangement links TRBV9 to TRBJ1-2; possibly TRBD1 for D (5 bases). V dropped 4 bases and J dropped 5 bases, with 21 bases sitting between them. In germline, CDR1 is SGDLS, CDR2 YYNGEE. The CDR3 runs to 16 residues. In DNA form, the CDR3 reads TGTGCCAGCAGCCCCCGGCCCACGGGAGGGGTTTATGGCTACACCTTC. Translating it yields CASSPRPTGGVYGYTF.

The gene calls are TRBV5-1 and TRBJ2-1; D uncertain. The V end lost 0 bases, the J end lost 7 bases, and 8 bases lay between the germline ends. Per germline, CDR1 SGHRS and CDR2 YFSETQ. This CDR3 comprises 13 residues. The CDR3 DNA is TGCGCCAGCAGCTTGGAATACATAAATGAGCAGTTCTTC. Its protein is CASSLEYINEQFF.

In DNA form, the CDR3 reads TGTGCCAGTAAAAGAGACAGGGGGAGCTCCTACGAGCAGTACTTC. It codes for CASKRDRGSSYEQYF. The V call is TRBV19, the J call TRBJ2-7; TRBD1 matches 9 bases. This CDR3 is 15 amino acids long. The V gene's germline CDR1 is LNHDA and CDR2 SQIVND (reference sequence). Trimming took 7 bases from V and 0 from J; bases not matched to a gene: 7.

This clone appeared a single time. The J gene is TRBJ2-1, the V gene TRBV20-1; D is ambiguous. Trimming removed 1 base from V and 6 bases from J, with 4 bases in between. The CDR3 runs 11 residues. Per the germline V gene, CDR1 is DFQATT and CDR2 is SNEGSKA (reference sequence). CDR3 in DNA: TGCAGTGCTAGAGCCAGCAATGAGCAGTTCTTC. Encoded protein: CSARASNEQFF.

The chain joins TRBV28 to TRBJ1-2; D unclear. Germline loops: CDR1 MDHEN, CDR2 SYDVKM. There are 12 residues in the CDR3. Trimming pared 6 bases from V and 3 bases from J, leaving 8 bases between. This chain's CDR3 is CASSQLDYGYTF. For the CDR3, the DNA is TGTGCCAGCAGCCAGCTAGACTATGGCTACACCTTC.

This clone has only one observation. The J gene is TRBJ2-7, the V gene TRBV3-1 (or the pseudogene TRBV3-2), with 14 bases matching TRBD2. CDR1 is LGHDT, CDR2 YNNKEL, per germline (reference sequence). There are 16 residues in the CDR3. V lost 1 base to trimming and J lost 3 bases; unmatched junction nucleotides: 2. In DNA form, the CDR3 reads TGTGCCAGCAGCCAAGCGGGGACTAGCGGGAGCTACGAGCAGTACTTC. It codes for CASSQAGTSGSYEQYF.

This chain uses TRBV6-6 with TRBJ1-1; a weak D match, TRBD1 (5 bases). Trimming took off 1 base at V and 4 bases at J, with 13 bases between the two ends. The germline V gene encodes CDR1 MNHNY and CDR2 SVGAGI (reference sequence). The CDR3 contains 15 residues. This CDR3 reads CASSYLVGGGTEAFF. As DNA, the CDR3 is TGTGCCAGCAGTTACTTGGTCGGGGGTGGCACTGAAGCTTTCTTT.

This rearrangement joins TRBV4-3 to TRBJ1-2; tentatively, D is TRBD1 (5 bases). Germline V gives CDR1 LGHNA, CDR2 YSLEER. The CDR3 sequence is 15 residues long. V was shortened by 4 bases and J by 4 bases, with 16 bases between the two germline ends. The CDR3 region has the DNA TGCGCCAGCAGCCCCTCAGAGACAGCCCTCTATGGCTACACCTTC. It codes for CASSPSETALYGYTF.

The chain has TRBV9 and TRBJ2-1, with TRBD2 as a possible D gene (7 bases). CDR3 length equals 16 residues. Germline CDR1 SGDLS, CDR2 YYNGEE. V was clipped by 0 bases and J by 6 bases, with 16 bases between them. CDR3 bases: TGTGCCAGCAGCGTAGAAGGGGGGGTATTGGTCAATGAGCAGTTCTTC. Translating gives CASSVEGGVLVNEQFF.

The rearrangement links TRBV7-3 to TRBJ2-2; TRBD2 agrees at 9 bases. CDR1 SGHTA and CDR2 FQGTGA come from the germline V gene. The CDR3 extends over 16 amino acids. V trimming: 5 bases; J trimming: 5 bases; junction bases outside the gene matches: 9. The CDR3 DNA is TGTGCCAGCAGCCCTTTTTTGGCGGGAGGGACCGGGGAGCTGTTTTTT. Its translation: CASSPFLAGGTGELFF.

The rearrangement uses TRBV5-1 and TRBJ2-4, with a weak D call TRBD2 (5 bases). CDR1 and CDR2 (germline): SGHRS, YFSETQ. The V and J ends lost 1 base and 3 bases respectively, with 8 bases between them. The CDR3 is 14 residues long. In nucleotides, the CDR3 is TGCGCCAGCAGCTTGCCCGGGGACAAAAACATTCAGTACTTC. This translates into CASSLPGDKNIQYF.